This TCR beta chain derives from a study of cytomegalovirus exposure and HLA in healthy donors. Whole-study findings and limits: Immune exposure information comprised only CMV serostatus. TCR association rates varied by HLA locus in a later analysis, with DRB1 highest and HLA-C lowest. Being indistinguishable, some V segments were excluded, TRBV6-2 and TRBV6-3 among them.

V was cut by 6 bases and J by 3 bases, with 7 bases left in between. The CDR3 runs to 12 residues. Germline V gives CDR1 SGHTA, CDR2 FQGNSA. Primers: 60 Vbeta forward and 13 Jbeta reverse. Clones were sequenced by immunoSEQ multiplex PCR, and TCRdb holds only the in-frame ones, with some missing. The repertoire has 50,000 or so clones, 65% to 80% of them found once; the top ten carry about 9.3%. Regarding this clone: Its antigen is currently unknown.

This sequence was found in a woman between 50 and 59 years old in good health and CMV-seronegative. The sample was PBMCs. This chain joins TRBV7-2 and TRBJ2-3; D is undetermined. The CDR3, as DNA: TGTGCCAGCAGGGCTTCTACAGATACGCAGTATTTT. Translating it yields CASRASTDTQYF.